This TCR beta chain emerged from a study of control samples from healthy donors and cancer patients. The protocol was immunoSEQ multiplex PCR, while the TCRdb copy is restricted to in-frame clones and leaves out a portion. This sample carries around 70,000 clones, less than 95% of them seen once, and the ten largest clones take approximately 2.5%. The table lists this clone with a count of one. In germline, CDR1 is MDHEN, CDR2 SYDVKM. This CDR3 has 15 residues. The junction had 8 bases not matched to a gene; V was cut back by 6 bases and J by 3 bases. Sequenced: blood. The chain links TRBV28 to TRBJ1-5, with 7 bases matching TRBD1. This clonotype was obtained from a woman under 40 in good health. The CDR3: CASRPGTDPNQPQHF. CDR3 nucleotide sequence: TGTGCCAGCAGGCCCGGGACAGACCCCAATCAGCCCCAGCATTTT.